Below are 5 T cell receptor beta chains sequenced from a single sample in a study of cytomegalovirus exposure and HLA in healthy donors. 13 Jbeta primers and 60 Vbeta primers were used for the PCR. Using immunoSEQ multiplex PCR, the repertoire was profiled, and TCRdb retains in-frame clones only, with some absent. Among about 200,000 clones, 60% to 80% were seen once, and the ten largest hold 1.5% to 2%. Input material: PBMCs. The receptors originated from a man in his late teens or twenties in good health and CMV-seronegative.

This chain connects TRBV4-2 to TRBJ2-5; 9 bases are a match to TRBD2. Germline assignment: CDR1 LGHNA and CDR2 YNFKEQ. This CDR3 region has 15 residues. V shed 0 bases, J shed 6 bases, and the junction held 5 bases outside the gene matches. For the CDR3, the DNA is TGTGCCAGCAGCCAAGAGAATAGCGGGAGAAAGACCCAGTACTTC. Protein sequence: CASSQENSGRKTQYF.

The V and J genes are TRBV27 and TRBJ2-7; 10 nucleotides line up with TRBD2. Unmatched junction bases numbered 5, after V lost 2 bases and J lost 4 bases. The CDR3 is 15 residues long. Per germline, CDR1 MNHEY and CDR2 SMNVEV (reference sequence). The CDR3 DNA sequence: TGTGCCAGCAGTTTAGGACTAGCGGATGGATACGAGCAGTACTTC. This gives the protein CASSLGLADGYEQYF.

The chain uses TRBV7-9 and TRBJ1-5, with 11 bases matching TRBD1. J was trimmed by 0 bases and V by 5 bases; bases with no gene match: 12. The CDR3 is 19 amino acids. Germline CDR1 SEHNR, CDR2 FQNEAQ (reference sequence). CDR3 in amino acids: CASSPGQGASFGSNQPQHF. For the CDR3, the DNA is TGTGCCAGCAGCCCAGGACAGGGGGCTAGCTTTGGTAGCAATCAGCCCCAGCATTTT.

V usage is TRBV2 and J usage is TRBJ2-1, with 13 bases identical to TRBD2. Germline CDR1 is SNHLY and CDR2 is FYNNEI. J gave up 4 bases and V 6 bases, and 6 bases lay outside the gene matches. The CDR3 covers 16 residues. The CDR3 nucleotides read TGTGCCAGCAGCACTAGCGGGAGGGCCTTGTACAATGAGCAGTTCTTC. It encodes CASSTSGRALYNEQFF. Looking up the rest from reference TRBV2 and TRBJ2-1 gives the full variable domain: EPEVTQTPSHQVTQMGQEVILRCVPISNHLYFYWYRQILGQKVEFLVSFYNNEISEKSEIFDDQFSVERPDGSNFTLKIRSTKLEDSAMYFCASSTSGRALYNEQFFGPGTRLTVL.

This clone was recorded only once. The chain has TRBV5-6 and TRBJ2-7, with 8 nucleotides matching TRBD2. This CDR3 has 17 residues. V shed 2 bases, J shed 6 bases, and the junction held 16 bases outside the gene matches. In germline, CDR1 is SGHDT, CDR2 YYEEEE. The CDR3 loop reads CASSFQIMGLVEGEQYF. The CDR3, as DNA: TGTGCCAGCAGCTTCCAGATAATGGGACTAGTGGAGGGCGAGCAGTACTTC.